These 22 T cell receptor beta chains share one sample of origin, sequenced in a study of T cell responses to AZD1222 COVID-19 vaccine (TCRdb year 2021). The library relied on the immunoSEQ multiplex PCR assay. As stored in TCRdb, this immuneACCESS dataset retains in-frame rearrangements with V and J assigned. A fraction of the clones does not appear; measured against another copy, unresolved V genes explain less than half of the discrepancy, and the remainder lacks a known reason. This sample is represented by about 140,000 clones; roughly 80% of them were singletons. Roughly 4.3% of the sample is held by the ten biggest clonotypes. In the paper's terms, the time point label means: baseline before first vaccination. Here the sequenced sample was peripheral blood, taken on day 0 of AZD1222 vaccination. The origin of the receptors is an adult in good health.

The sample holds one count of this clone. J is TRBJ2-1 and V is TRBV19, with D unclear. The CDR3 is 14 amino acids. Per the germline V gene, CDR1 is LNHDA and CDR2 is SQIVND (reference sequence). V was clipped by 0 bases and J by 4 bases, with 7 bases between them. CDR3 region: CASSIESVYNEQFF. The CDR3 DNA is TGTGCCAGTAGTATAGAATCCGTTTACAATGAGCAGTTCTTC.

This chain joins TRBV20-1 and TRBJ1-2; 7 nucleotides agree with TRBD1. Per germline, CDR1 DFQATT and CDR2 SNEGSKA (reference sequence). With 6 bases clipped from V and 6 bases from J, the junction kept 4 bases outside the gene matches. This CDR3 spans 11 amino acids. CDR3 sequence reads: CSATQGDGYTF. CDR3 nucleotides: TGCAGTGCGACCCAGGGGGATGGCTACACCTTC.

The chain couples TRBV7-8 to TRBJ2-1; 13 nucleotides agree with TRBD2. The CDR3 length is 16 residues. Germline V CDR1 and CDR2: SGHVS, FQNEAQ. V was pared by 2 bases and J by 4 bases, with 2 bases of the junction left unmatched. CDR3 in DNA: TGTGCCAGCAGCTTAAGGGGACTAGCGGGGTACAATGAGCAGTTCTTC. It yields the protein CASSLRGLAGYNEQFF.

The gene calls are TRBV5-1 and TRBJ1-1, with a possible D match to TRBD1 (6 bases). The CDR3 consists of 15 residues. Trimming removed 5 bases from V and 1 base from J, with 15 bases in between. Germline lookup yields CDR1 SGHRS and CDR2 YFSETQ. CDR3 region: CASSPAGVGNTEAFF. CDR3 coding DNA: TGCGCCAGCAGTCCCGCAGGGGTAGGGAACACTGAAGCTTTCTTT.

The rearrangement uses TRBV9 and TRBJ1-2, with D uncertain. CDR1 is SGDLS and CDR2 is YYNGEE in the germline V gene. Trimming removed 3 bases at V and 0 bases at J, with 6 bases between. This CDR3 has 13 residues. CDR3 residues: CASSANANYGYTF. Here the CDR3 DNA reads TGTGCCAGCAGCGCAAACGCTAACTATGGCTACACCTTC. Full variable domain (remainder filled in from reference TRBV9 and TRBJ1-2): DSGVTQTPKHLITATGQRVTLRCSPRSGDLSVYWYQQSLDQGLQFLIQYYNGEERAKGNILERFSAQQFPDLHSELNLSSLELGDSALYFCASSANANYGYTFGSGTRLTVV.

The chain carries TRBV2 and TRBJ1-2, with D uncertain. The V end was cut by 6 bases, the J end by 2 bases, with 16 bases between. Per the germline V gene, CDR1 is SNHLY and CDR2 is FYNNEI. This CDR3 is 15 amino acids long. DNA of the CDR3: TGTGCCAGCAGCCCCGGGCAGAACCCGAACTATGGCTACACCTTC. Protein product: CASSPGQNPNYGYTF.

The chain has TRBV4-2 and TRBJ2-1; no clear D. The V end was cut by 0 bases, the J end by 6 bases, with 12 bases between. Germline V gene sequence: CDR1 LGHNA, CDR2 YNFKEQ. There are 15 residues in the CDR3. CDR3 coding DNA: TGTGCCAGCAGCCAAGACCCACTCCCGTTCAATGAGCAGTTCTTC. The encoded protein is CASSQDPLPFNEQFF.

Here the CDR3 DNA reads TGCGCCAGCAGCTCGACAGGGGGCTTCAATCAGCCCCAGCATTTT. Amino acids: CASSSTGGFNQPQHF. The V gene is TRBV5-1, the J gene TRBJ1-5; 10 bases are shared with TRBD1. With 3 bases clipped from V and 3 bases from J, the junction kept 3 bases outside the gene matches. The V gene's germline CDR1 is SGHRS and CDR2 YFSETQ. The CDR3 covers 15 residues.

J is TRBJ2-5 and V is TRBV19, with 13 bases matching TRBD2. In germline, CDR1 is LNHDA, CDR2 SQIVND (reference sequence). The ends lost 3 bases at V and 3 bases at J; junction bases unmatched: 7. This CDR3 is built from 17 residues. CDR3 in DNA: TGTGCCAGTAGTATGGGGATACTAGCGGGGGGGGAAGAGACCCAGTACTTC. This translates into CASSMGILAGGEETQYF.

CDR3 in DNA: TGTGCCACCAGCAGCGAGAGTCCCGGGACAGATACCTCGCGGACCATATATTTT. Protein: CATSSESPGTDTSRTIYF. This chain links TRBV15 with TRBJ1-3; 7 positions agree with TRBD1. The CDR3 has 18 amino acids. The germline V gene has CDR1 LNHNV and CDR2 YYDKDF (reference sequence). The junction had 21 bases not matched to a gene; V was cut back by 3 bases and J by 10 bases.

DNA of the CDR3: TGTGCCAGTAGTATAGGGGACGGAGAGTATGGCTACACCTTC. Translating gives CASSIGDGEYGYTF. This chain uses TRBV19 with TRBJ1-2; possible D gene TRBD1, 5 bases. V was trimmed by 1 base and J by 5 bases, leaving 11 bases between them. Germline CDR1 LNHDA, CDR2 SQIVND (reference sequence). CDR3 length: 14 amino acids.

V and J are TRBV11-2 and TRBJ1-1, with D tentatively TRBD1 (5 bases). This CDR3 has 14 amino acids. The V gene's germline CDR1 is SGHAT and CDR2 FQNNGV. V was shortened by 3 bases and J by 4 bases, with 12 bases between the two germline ends. The CDR3 here is CASSLGVAVTEAFF. The CDR3 nucleotides are TGTGCCAGCAGCTTGGGGGTGGCAGTCACTGAAGCTTTCTTT.

The V call is TRBV7-9, the J call TRBJ1-1; D uncertain. V lost 2 bases, J lost 1 base, and 8 bases lay in between. The CDR3 sequence is 14 residues long. The germline V gene encodes CDR1 SEHNR and CDR2 FQNEAQ (reference sequence). DNA of the CDR3: TGTGCCAGCAGCTTAAAGGGCTCGAACACTGAAGCTTTCTTT. It codes for CASSLKGSNTEAFF.

The V and J genes are TRBV5-1 and TRBJ2-7; D ambiguous. This CDR3 spans 14 amino acids. V gave up 0 bases and J gave up 6 bases, with 13 bases separating them. The V gene's germline CDR1 is SGHRS and CDR2 YFSETQ. CDR3 amino acids: CASSLEGHVSEQYF. The CDR3 bases are TGCGCCAGCAGCTTGGAAGGGCATGTAAGCGAGCAGTACTTC.

The V and J genes are TRBV18 and TRBJ1-4, with D possibly being TRBD1 (6 bases). The CDR3 contains 15 residues. Germline V gives CDR1 KGHSH, CDR2 LQKENI. V was shortened by 2 bases and J by 9 bases, with 16 bases between the two germline ends. CDR3 sequence reads: CASSPYSGEVQKLFF. CDR3 nucleotides: TGTGCCAGCTCACCATACTCAGGGGAGGTTCAAAAACTGTTTTTT.

The chain links TRBV28 to TRBJ1-1, with D possibly being TRBD1 (6 bases). The CDR3 has 12 amino acids. V dropped 10 bases and J dropped 1 base, with 10 bases sitting between them. Germline-derived CDR1 and CDR2 are MDHEN and SYDVKM. The DNA of the CDR3 is TGTGCCACCGCGGACAGGAACACTGAAGCTTTCTTT. Amino acid sequence: CATADRNTEAFF.

The DNA of the CDR3 is TGCGCCAGCAGCCTGATGACAGGGTCGAACACTGAAGCTTTCTTT. It codes for CASSLMTGSNTEAFF. This chain joins TRBV5-1 and TRBJ1-1, with TRBD1 matching 7 bases. This CDR3 is 15 amino acids long. J gave up 1 base and V 4 bases, and 7 bases lay outside the gene matches. Per the germline V gene, CDR1 is SGHRS and CDR2 is YFSETQ.

The rearrangement uses TRBV27 and TRBJ2-7; 8 bases line up with TRBD1. Germline trimming cut 5 bases from V and 4 bases from J; bases unmatched to any gene: 7. Germline V CDR1 and CDR2: MNHEY, SMNVEV (reference sequence). The CDR3 contains 14 residues. The CDR3 sequence: CASSIPDRAYEQYF. The CDR3 bases are TGTGCCAGCAGTATCCCGGACAGGGCATACGAGCAGTACTTC.

This chain uses TRBV27 with TRBJ1-5; 7 bases line up with TRBD1. Germline V gene sequence: CDR1 MNHEY, CDR2 SMNVEV (reference sequence). The CDR3 length is 16 residues. The V gene end was trimmed by 8 bases and the J gene end by 0 bases; junction bases not matched to a gene: 10. The CDR3 nucleotides are TGTGCCAGCGCGCGGACAGGCGATTATAGCAATCAGCCCCAGCATTTT. This translates into CASARTGDYSNQPQHF.

The chain carries TRBV19 and TRBJ1-5, with TRBD1 matching 9 bases. The germline gives CDR1 LNHDA, CDR2 SQIVND (reference sequence). This CDR3 has 17 residues. With 2 bases clipped from V and 0 bases from J, the junction kept 5 bases outside the gene matches. The CDR3 DNA sequence: TGTGCCAGTAGTATAACAGGGGGCGCTTATAGCAATCAGCCCCAGCATTTT. Residues: CASSITGGAYSNQPQHF.

The chain recombines TRBV7-9 with TRBJ1-2; the D gene is possibly TRBD1 (5 bases). This CDR3 is built from 14 residues. V was trimmed by 2 bases and J by 3 bases, leaving 10 bases between them. In germline, CDR1 is SEHNR, CDR2 FQNEAQ (reference sequence). Written as DNA, the CDR3 is TGTGCCAGCAGCTTAAGTTTGGGGGACTATGGCTACACCTTC. Translation gives CASSLSLGDYGYTF.

This clone was detected only once. This chain connects TRBV14 to TRBJ1-2; unclear D gene. CDR1 and CDR2 (germline): SGHDN, FVKESK. CDR3 size: 17 residues. The ends were cut back, 0 bases at V and 2 bases at J, with 16 bases in the middle. The CDR3 sequence: CASSQDNIRSLNYGYTF. CDR3 in DNA: TGTGCCAGCAGCCAAGATAATATAAGGTCACTGAACTATGGCTACACCTTC.